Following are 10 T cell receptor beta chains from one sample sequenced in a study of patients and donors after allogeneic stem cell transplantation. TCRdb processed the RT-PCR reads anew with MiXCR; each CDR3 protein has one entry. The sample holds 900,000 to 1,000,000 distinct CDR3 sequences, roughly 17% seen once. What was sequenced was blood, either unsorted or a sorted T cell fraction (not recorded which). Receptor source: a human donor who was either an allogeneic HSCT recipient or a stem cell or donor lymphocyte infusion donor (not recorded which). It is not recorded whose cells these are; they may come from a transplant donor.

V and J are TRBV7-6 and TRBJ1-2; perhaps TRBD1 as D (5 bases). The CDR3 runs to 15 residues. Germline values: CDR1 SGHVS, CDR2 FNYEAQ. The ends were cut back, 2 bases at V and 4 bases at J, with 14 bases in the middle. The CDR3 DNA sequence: TGTGCCAGCAGCTTAAGGGGTGAAGTGGCCTATGGCTACACCTTC. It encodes CASSLRGEVAYGYTF.

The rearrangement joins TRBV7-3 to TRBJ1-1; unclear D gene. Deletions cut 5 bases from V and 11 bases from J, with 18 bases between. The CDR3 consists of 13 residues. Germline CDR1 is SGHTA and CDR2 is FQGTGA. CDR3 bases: TGTGCCAGCAGCCTCCGACAAGGGTGGACGGCTTTCTTT. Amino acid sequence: CASSLRQGWTAFF.

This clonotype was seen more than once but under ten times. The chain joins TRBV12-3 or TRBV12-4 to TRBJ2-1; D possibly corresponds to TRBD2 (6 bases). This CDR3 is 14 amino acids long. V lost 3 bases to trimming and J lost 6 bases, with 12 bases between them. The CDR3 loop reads CASSFSVGGNEQFF. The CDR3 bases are TGTGCCAGCAGTTTTAGCGTCGGGGGCAATGAGCAGTTCTTC.

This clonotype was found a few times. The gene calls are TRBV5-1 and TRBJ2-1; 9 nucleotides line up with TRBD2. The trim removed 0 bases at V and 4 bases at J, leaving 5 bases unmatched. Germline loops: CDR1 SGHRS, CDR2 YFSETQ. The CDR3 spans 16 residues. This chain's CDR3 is CASSLAAGGVYNEQFF. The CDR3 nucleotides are TGCGCCAGCAGCTTGGCGGCGGGAGGGGTATACAATGAGCAGTTCTTC.

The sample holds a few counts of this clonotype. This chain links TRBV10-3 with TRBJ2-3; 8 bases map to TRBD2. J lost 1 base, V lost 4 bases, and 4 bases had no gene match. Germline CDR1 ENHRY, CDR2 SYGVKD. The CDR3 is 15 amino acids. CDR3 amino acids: CAISAAGARTDTQYF. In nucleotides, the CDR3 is TGTGCCATCAGTGCAGCGGGGGCCCGCACAGATACGCAGTATTTT.

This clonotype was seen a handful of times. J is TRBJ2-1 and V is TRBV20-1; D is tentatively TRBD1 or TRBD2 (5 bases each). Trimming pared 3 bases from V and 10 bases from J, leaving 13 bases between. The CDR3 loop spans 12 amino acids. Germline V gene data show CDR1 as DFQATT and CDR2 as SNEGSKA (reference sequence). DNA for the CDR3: TGCAGTGCTAGGGATCTCTGGGACGAGCAGTTCTTC. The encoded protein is CSARDLWDEQFF.

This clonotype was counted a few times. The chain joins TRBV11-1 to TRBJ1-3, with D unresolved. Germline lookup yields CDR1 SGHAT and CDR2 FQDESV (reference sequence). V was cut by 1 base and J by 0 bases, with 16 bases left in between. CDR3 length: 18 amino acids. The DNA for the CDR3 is TGTGCCAGCAGCTTAGGCCGGTCAGATTCAACCTCTGGAAACACCATATATTTT. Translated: CASSLGRSDSTSGNTIYF.

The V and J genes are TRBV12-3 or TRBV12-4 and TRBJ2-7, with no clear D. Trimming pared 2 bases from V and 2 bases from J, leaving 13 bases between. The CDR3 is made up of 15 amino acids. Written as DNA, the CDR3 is TGTGCCAGCAGTTTATATCTTCAGGCTGCCTACGAGCAGTACTTC. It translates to CASSLYLQAAYEQYF.

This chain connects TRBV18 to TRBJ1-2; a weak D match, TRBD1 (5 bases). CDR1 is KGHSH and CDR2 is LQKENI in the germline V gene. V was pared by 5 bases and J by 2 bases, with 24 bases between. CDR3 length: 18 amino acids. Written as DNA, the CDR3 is TGTGCCAGCTCATCACGAAACAGGTCACCCTCTTTCAACTATGGCTACACCTTC. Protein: CASSSRNRSPSFNYGYTF.

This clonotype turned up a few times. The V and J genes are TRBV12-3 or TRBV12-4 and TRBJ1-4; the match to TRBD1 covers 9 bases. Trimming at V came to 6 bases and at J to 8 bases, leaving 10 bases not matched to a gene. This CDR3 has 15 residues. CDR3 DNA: TGTGCCAGCAGCAGCCCCGGGACAGGGTGGGAAAAACTGTTTTTT. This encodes CASSSPGTGWEKLFF.